Presented here are 21 T cell receptor beta chains from one specimen sequenced in a study of shared clonotypes between healthy human individuals. Repertoires were generated with immunoSEQ multiplex PCR, while TCRdb's copy carries only in-frame clones and drops some. The table lists around 700,000 clones, about 74% of them singletons. Material for sequencing was memory CD4+ T cells sorted from blood. Subset specified: CD45RA-negative fraction. The receptors stem from a woman aged 25 to 39 in good health.

This clone turned up a few times. In the same sample, other DNA sequences code for this CDR3. The J gene is TRBJ1-2, the V gene TRBV28; no clear D. The germline V gene has CDR1 MDHEN and CDR2 SYDVKM. The V end lost 7 bases, the J end lost 0 bases, and 9 bases lay between the germline ends. This CDR3 has 13 amino acids. CDR3 amino acids: CASIPQANYGYTF. The CDR3 region has the DNA TGTGCCAGCATCCCCCAAGCTAACTATGGCTACACCTTC.

Worth noting for this clone: A read error is the likely source, as a far larger clone sits one nucleotide away. The chain carries TRBV6-1 and TRBJ2-2; either TRBD1 or TRBD2 may supply D (5 bases each). The V gene's germline CDR1 is MNHNS and CDR2 SASEGT. The CDR3 covers 16 residues. Trimming stripped 4 bases from V and 5 bases from J, with 17 bases between. The CDR3 DNA reads TGTGCCAGCAGTGGGGGGTCGACTGACGGGACCGGGGAGCTGTTTTTT. It yields the protein CASSGGSTDGTGELFF.

This chain connects TRBV6-4 to TRBJ1-2; D is unresolved. Germline loops: CDR1 MRHNA, CDR2 SNTAGT. V gave up 0 bases and J gave up 4 bases, with 12 bases separating them. This CDR3 region has 15 residues. CDR3 coding DNA: TGTGCCAGCAGTGACTCGTCCTCCGGAAGCTATGGCTACACCTTC. It codes for CASSDSSSGSYGYTF.

The rearrangement joins TRBV5-1 to TRBJ1-2, with D tentatively TRBD1 (5 bases). Trimming took off 4 bases at V and 4 bases at J, with 8 bases between the two ends. The CDR3 has 12 residues. Germline-derived CDR1 and CDR2 are SGHRS and YFSETQ. CDR3 bases: TGCGCCAGCAGCCAGGGAGGCTATGGCTACACCTTC. This gives the protein CASSQGGYGYTF.

CDR3 bases: TGTGCCAGCAGCCCTACTAGAAGCACAGATACGCAGTATTTT. This codes for CASSPTRSTDTQYF. The J gene is TRBJ2-3, the V gene TRBV11-2, with D possibly TRBD2 on 5 matching bases. Trimming took off 5 bases at V and 0 bases at J, with 9 bases between the two ends. Per germline, CDR1 SGHAT and CDR2 FQNNGV. The CDR3 extends over 14 amino acids.

The chain has TRBV11-2 and TRBJ1-2; the D is unclear. V shed 1 base and J shed 4 bases, with 25 bases lying between them. The CDR3 runs to 19 residues. Germline V CDR1 and CDR2: SGHAT, FQNNGV. The CDR3 region has the DNA TGTGCCAGCAGCTTAGGAATTGGAGGGCCCTCTCAGCGGGCCTATGGCTACACCTTC. Amino acids: CASSLGIGGPSQRAYGYTF.

The chain has TRBV2 and TRBJ2-4; D is possibly TRBD2 (6 bases). The V gene lost 6 bases and the J gene lost 10 bases, with 22 bases spanning the gap. The CDR3 contains 15 residues. Germline V gene data show CDR1 as SNHLY and CDR2 as FYNNEI. This chain's CDR3 is CASSDPGTPLPIQYF. The DNA for the CDR3 is TGTGCCAGCAGCGATCCCGGGACTCCTCTACCGATTCAGTACTTC.

Points on this clone: The sample carries other DNA sequences with the same CDR3. The J gene is TRBJ2-7, the V gene TRBV28; D is undetermined. Trimming pared 6 bases from V and 4 bases from J, leaving 10 bases between. CDR1 and CDR2 from the germline V gene are MDHEN and SYDVKM. The CDR3 covers 12 residues. The CDR3 DNA is TGTGCCAGCAGCCTCGGGCGGTACGAGCAGTACTTC. It specifies CASSLGRYEQYF.

About this clone: One end of the junction varies from germline; a read error may be responsible. The chain links TRBV30 to TRBJ1-2, with 7 bases identical to TRBD1. The CDR3 loop spans 15 amino acids. From germline, CDR1 is GTSNPN and CDR2 SVGIG (reference sequence). The DNA for the CDR3 is TGTGCCTCCCCGTCCGGGGGGGCAGGGGGATTTTCCCCCCAATTC. It translates to CASPSGGAGGFSPQF.

The chain recombines TRBV10-1 with TRBJ1-5; D unresolved. The germline V gene has CDR1 WNHNN and CDR2 SYGVQD (reference sequence). This CDR3 is 19 amino acids long. Trimming cost V 0 bases and J 0 bases, with 18 bases left between them. The CDR3 here is CASSESSPRPAYSNQPQHF. The CDR3 DNA reads TGCGCCAGCAGTGAGTCGAGTCCCAGGCCAGCGTATAGCAATCAGCCCCAGCATTTT.

The rearrangement joins TRBV27 to TRBJ2-5; 8 positions agree with TRBD2. The J segment lost 1 base and the V segment lost 6 bases, leaving 22 bases of the junction unmatched. This CDR3 is 20 amino acids long. In germline, CDR1 is MNHEY, CDR2 SMNVEV (reference sequence). The CDR3 sequence: CASRVEGRPGGSSSQETQYF. The CDR3 DNA sequence: TGTGCCAGCAGGGTAGAGGGGCGACCGGGGGGGAGCTCCTCCCAAGAGACCCAGTACTTC.

The chain couples TRBV2 to TRBJ2-7; TRBD1 matches at 12 bases. Germline-derived CDR1 and CDR2 are SNHLY and FYNNEI. The CDR3 loop spans 12 amino acids. V dropped 8 bases and J dropped 13; count of bases not matched to a gene: 9. CDR3 sequence reads: CASCRDRGQIYF. The CDR3 DNA sequence: TGTGCCAGCTGTAGGGACAGGGGGCAAATATACTTC.

This clone was counted a few times. The chain has TRBV5-6 and TRBJ1-2, with 9 bases lining up with TRBD1. There are 15 residues in the CDR3. CDR1 is SGHDT and CDR2 is YYEEEE in the germline V gene. The trim removed 4 bases at V and 4 bases at J, leaving 8 bases unmatched. This CDR3 reads CASSRGQGISYGYTF. The CDR3 DNA reads as TGTGCCAGCAGCCGGGGACAGGGCATTTCCTATGGCTACACCTTC.

The chain couples TRBV18 to TRBJ1-1; 9 bases line up with TRBD1. V gave up 6 bases and J gave up 3 bases; unmatched junction bases: 5. Germline CDR1 KGHSH, CDR2 LQKENI. This CDR3 has 14 residues. The CDR3 loop is CASSRRQGDTEAFF. The CDR3 DNA follows: TGTGCCAGCTCCCGACGACAGGGGGACACTGAAGCTTTCTTT.

V is TRBV11-2 and J is TRBJ2-2; 11 nucleotides match TRBD2. Germline trimming cut 5 bases from V and 8 bases from J; bases unmatched to any gene: 7. Germline V gene sequence: CDR1 SGHAT, CDR2 FQNNGV. The CDR3 is 15 amino acids. The CDR3 nucleotides read TGTGCCAGCAGCCTACTAGCGGGAGTGAGTGGGGAGCTGTTTTTT. This translates into CASSLLAGVSGELFF.

The chain couples TRBV6-1 to TRBJ2-7; 8 bases map to TRBD1. From germline, CDR1 is MNHNS and CDR2 SASEGT. This CDR3 comprises 13 residues. Trimming took 6 bases from V and 3 from J; bases not matched to a gene: 4. Here the CDR3 DNA reads TGTGCCAGCAGGGGGACAGGATTCTACGAGCAGTACTTC. Protein: CASRGTGFYEQYF.

This chain uses TRBV5-1 with TRBJ2-6; D remains ambiguous. Looked up from germline, CDR1 is SGHRS and CDR2 is YFSETQ. This CDR3 spans 16 amino acids. Trimming cost V 4 bases and J 2 bases, with 13 bases left between them. The CDR3 reads CASSLLGPPGANVLTF. The CDR3 coding sequence is TGCGCCAGCAGCCTGCTAGGACCGCCTGGGGCCAACGTCCTGACTTTC.

The V and J genes are TRBV7-3 and TRBJ2-3, with 10 nucleotides matching TRBD1. The germline V gene has CDR1 SGHTA and CDR2 FQGTGA. V was pared by 5 bases and J by 1 base, with 3 bases of the junction left unmatched. The CDR3 totals 15 residues. The CDR3 DNA sequence: TGTGCCAGCAGCCCCGGACAGGGGGGCACAGATACGCAGTATTTT. Its protein is CASSPGQGGTDTQYF.

The chain employs TRBV5-1 and TRBJ1-2; tentative D call: TRBD1 (6 bases). There are 14 residues in the CDR3. Deletions cut 4 bases from V and 6 bases from J, with 16 bases between. Germline CDR1 SGHRS, CDR2 YFSETQ. This CDR3 is CASSRKGGSDGYTF. Here the CDR3 DNA reads TGCGCCAGCAGCCGGAAAGGGGGTAGTGATGGCTACACCTTC.

The chain is built from TRBV6-6 and TRBJ2-5, with D uncertain. The germline V gene encodes CDR1 MNHNY and CDR2 SVGAGI (reference sequence). The CDR3 has 12 residues. The V end lost 2 bases, the J end lost 7 bases, and 8 bases lay between the germline ends. The CDR3 is CASSYVSGTQYF. The CDR3, as DNA: TGTGCCAGCAGTTACGTCTCTGGGACCCAGTACTTC.

The chain couples TRBV19 to TRBJ2-4; 9 bases map to TRBD1. The CDR3 runs 14 residues. Germline loops: CDR1 LNHDA, CDR2 SQIVND (reference sequence). V shed 7 bases and J 1 base; nucleotides not matched to a gene: 2. DNA of the CDR3: TGTGCCAGTATCGACAGGGGGGCCAAAAACATTCAGTACTTC. This gives the protein CASIDRGAKNIQYF.